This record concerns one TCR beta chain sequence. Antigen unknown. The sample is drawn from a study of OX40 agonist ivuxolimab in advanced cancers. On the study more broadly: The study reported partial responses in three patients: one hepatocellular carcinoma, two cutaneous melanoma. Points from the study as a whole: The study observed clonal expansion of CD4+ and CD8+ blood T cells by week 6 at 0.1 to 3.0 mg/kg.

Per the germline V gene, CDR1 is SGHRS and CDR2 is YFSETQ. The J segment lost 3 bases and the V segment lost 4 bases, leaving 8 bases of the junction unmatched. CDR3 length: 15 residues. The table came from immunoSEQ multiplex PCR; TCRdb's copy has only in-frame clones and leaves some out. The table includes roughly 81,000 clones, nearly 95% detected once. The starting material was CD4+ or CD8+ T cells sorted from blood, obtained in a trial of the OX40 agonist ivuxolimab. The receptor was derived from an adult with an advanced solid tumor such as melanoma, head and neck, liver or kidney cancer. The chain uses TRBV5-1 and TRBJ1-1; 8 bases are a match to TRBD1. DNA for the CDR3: TGCGCCAGCAGCCTCTACTACAGGGGGGACACTGAAGCTTTCTTT. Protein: CASSLYYRGDTEAFF.